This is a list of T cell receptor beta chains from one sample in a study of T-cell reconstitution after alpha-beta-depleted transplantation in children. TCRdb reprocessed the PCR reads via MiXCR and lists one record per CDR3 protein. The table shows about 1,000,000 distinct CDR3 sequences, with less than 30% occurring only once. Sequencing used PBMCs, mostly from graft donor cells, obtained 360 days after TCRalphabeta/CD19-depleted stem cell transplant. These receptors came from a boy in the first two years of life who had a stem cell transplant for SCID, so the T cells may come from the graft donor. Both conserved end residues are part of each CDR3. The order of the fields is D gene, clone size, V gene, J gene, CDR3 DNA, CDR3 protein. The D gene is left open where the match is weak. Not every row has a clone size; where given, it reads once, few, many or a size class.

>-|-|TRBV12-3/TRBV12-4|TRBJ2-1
TGTGCCAGCAGAGGGGCTCACAATGAGCAGTTCTTC
CASRGAHNEQFF
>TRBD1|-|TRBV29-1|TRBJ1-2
TGCAGCGTAGGGACAGGGGGCGCAAGCTATGGCTACACCTTC
CSVGTGGASYGYTF
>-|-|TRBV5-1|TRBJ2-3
TGCGCCAGCAGCCGGAGAGGGGACATCAGCACAGATACGCAGTATTTT
CASSRRGDISTDTQYF
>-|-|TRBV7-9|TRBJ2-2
TGTGCCAGCGGGGCCGGGGAGCTGTTTTTT
CASGAGELFF
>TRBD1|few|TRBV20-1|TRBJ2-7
TGCAGTGCAACCACCGGGACAGGGGGCCGATACGAGCAGTACTTC
CSATTGTGGRYEQYF
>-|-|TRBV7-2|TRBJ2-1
TGTGCCAGCAGCGGACCGAACTACAATGAGCAGTTCTTC
CASSGPNYNEQFF
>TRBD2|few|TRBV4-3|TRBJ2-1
TGCGCCAGCAGCCAACAACTAGCGGGGAGGGATGAGCAGTTCTTC
CASSQQLAGRDEQFF
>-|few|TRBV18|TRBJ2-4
TGTGCCAGCTCCGGGCTAGCGCAACCAAGGAACATTCAGTACTTC
CASSGLAQPRNIQYF
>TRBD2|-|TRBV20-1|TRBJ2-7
TGCAGTGCTCCTAGGGCCAGCGGGGGCTCCCGGTCCTACGAGCAGTACTTC
CSAPRASGGSRSYEQYF
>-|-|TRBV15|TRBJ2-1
TGTGCCACCAGCAGAGATTGGTCCTTCGAAAGCTCCTACAATGAGCAGTTCTTC
CATSRDWSFESSYNEQFF
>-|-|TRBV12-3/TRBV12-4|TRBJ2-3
TGTGCCAGTTCCGGATCCACCACAGATACGCAGTATTTT
CASSGSTTDTQYF
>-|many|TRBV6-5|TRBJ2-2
TGTGCCAGCAGTTACGGCGGGGAGCTGTTTTTT
CASSYGGELFF
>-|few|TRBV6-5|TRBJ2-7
TGTGCCAGCAGTTACAGTGGGGGTAGGACCTTCGAGCAGTACTTC
CASSYSGGRTFEQYF
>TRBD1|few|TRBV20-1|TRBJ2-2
TGCAGTGCCCCGGACAGGGCGGTTAAGAACGGGGAGCTGTTTTTT
CSAPDRAVKNGELFF
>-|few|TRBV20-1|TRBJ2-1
TGCAGTGCGGGAGGGGGCGCGGGGTCCTACAATGAGCAGTTCTTC
CSAGGGAGSYNEQFF
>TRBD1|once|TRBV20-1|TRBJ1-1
TGCAGTGCTAGAGGGCCTATGACAGGGCCGAACACTGAAGCTTTCTTT
CSARGPMTGPNTEAFF
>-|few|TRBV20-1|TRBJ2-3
TGCAGTGCTTTAACAGGCACAGATACGCAGTATTTT
CSALTGTDTQYF
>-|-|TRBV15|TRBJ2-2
TGTGCCACCAGCAGGGCGGGACTTAACACCGGGGAGCTGTTTTTT
CATSRAGLNTGELFF
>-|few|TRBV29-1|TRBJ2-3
TGCAGCGTTGGTCGAGAGGGTGGTAGAGCCGCGCAGTATTTT
CSVGREGGRAAQYF
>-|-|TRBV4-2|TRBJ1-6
TGTGCCAGCAGCCAAGGCACAGGGAAGGGTAATTCACCCCTCCACTTT
CASSQGTGKGNSPLHF
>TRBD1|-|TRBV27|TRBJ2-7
TGTGCCAGCAGTTTAGACAGGGTCCACTACGAGCAGTACTTC
CASSLDRVHYEQYF
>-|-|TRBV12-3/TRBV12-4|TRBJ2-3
TGTGCCAGCAGTTTTTCAGGTACAGAAGATACGCAGTATTTT
CASSFSGTEDTQYF
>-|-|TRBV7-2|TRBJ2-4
TGTGCCACCAGCTTATATGGCGGCGGTGACATTCAGTACTTC
CATSLYGGGDIQYF
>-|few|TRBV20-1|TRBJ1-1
TGCAGTGCTAGAGATCCGGGACAGAACACTGAAGCTTTCTTT
CSARDPGQNTEAFF
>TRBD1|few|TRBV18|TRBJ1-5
TGTGCCAGCTCAGCCGACAGGGCATATCAGCCCCAGCATTTT
CASSADRAYQPQHF
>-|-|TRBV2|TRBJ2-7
TGTGCCAGCAGTTACTCAGGGAAAGGGGCGTACGAGCAGTACTTC
CASSYSGKGAYEQYF
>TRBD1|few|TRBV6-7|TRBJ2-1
TGTGCCAGCAGTTACAACGGGCAGGGGGCTTCGAATGAGCAGTTCTTC
CASSYNGQGASNEQFF
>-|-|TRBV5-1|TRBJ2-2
TGCGCCAGCAGCTTGGCCCCCCGGGGTGACACCGGGGAGCTGTTTTTT
CASSLAPRGDTGELFF
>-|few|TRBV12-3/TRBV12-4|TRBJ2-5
TGTGCCAGCAGTCTTAGGAGAGAACGGGGAGAGACCCAGTACTTC
CASSLRRERGETQYF
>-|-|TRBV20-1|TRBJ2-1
TGCAGTGCTAGGGGCGGGGCTAGCCTTACCTCCTACAATGAGCAGTTCTTC
CSARGGASLTSYNEQFF
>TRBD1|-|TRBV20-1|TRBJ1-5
TGCAGTGCTAGGGTATCAGGGGGCATGGGTAGCAATCAGCCCCAGCATTTT
CSARVSGGMGSNQPQHF
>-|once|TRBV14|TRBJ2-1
TGTGCCAGCAGCCGCAAGGGGTTAGCTGTGCATGAGCAGTTCTTC
CASSRKGLAVHEQFF
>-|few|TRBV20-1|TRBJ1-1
TGCAGTGCTAGTTTTCGGTTGAACACTGAAGCTTTCTTT
CSASFRLNTEAFF
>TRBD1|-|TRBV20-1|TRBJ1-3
TGCAGTGCTAGTGACAGGGGCTCTGGAAACACCATATATTTT
CSASDRGSGNTIYF
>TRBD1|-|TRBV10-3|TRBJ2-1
TGTGCCATCAGTGGCGCAGCGGGACAGGGTTACAATGAGCAGTTCTTC
CAISGAAGQGYNEQFF
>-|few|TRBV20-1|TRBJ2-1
TGCAGTGCGGTAACCAGGGCCTACAATGAGCAGTTCTTC
CSAVTRAYNEQFF
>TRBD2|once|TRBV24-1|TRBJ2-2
TGTGCCACCAGTGAGGGGACCGGGGGGACCGGGGAGCTGTTTTTT
CATSEGTGGTGELFF
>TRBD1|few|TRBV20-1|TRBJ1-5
TGCAGTGCTGGCCCCTACGACAGGGGCAATCAGCCCCAGCATTTT
CSAGPYDRGNQPQHF
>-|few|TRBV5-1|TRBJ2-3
TGCGCCAGCAGCTTGTTGTCCTCACTAGGCACAGATACGCAGTATTTT
CASSLLSSLGTDTQYF
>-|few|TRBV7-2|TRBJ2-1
TGTGCCAGCAGCTTAGCGTCAAGGGGCAGGGGGGATCATGAGCAGTTCTTC
CASSLASRGRGDHEQFF
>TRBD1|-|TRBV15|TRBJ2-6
TGTGCCACCACCGAGACAGGGAAAACTGGGGCCAACGTCCTGACTTTC
CATTETGKTGANVLTF
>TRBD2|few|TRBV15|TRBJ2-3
TGTGCCACCAGCAGAGGCCAGCGGGGGTCTCTAGATACGCAGTATTTT
CATSRGQRGSLDTQYF
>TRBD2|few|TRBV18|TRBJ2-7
TGTGCCAGCTCACGGACTAGCGGGGTGAACGAGCAGTACTTC
CASSRTSGVNEQYF
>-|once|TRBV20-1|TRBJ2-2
TGCAGTGCTAGTGGGGCAGGGAACACCGGGGAGCTGTTTTTT
CSASGAGNTGELFF
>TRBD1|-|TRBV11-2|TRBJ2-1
TGTGCCAGCAGCCCCGTACAGGGGGACAATGAGCAGTTCTTC
CASSPVQGDNEQFF
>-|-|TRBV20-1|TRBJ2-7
TGCAGTGCTAGAGCGGGTGTACCCGAGCAGTACTTC
CSARAGVPEQYF
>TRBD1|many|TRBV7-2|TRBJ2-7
TGTGCCAGCAGCTTGGGGGGGACAGGGCGCTACGAGCAGTACTTC
CASSLGGTGRYEQYF
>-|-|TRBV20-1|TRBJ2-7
TGCAGTGCTAGTGTCGGGGTCCCCGACTACGAGCAGTACTTC
CSASVGVPDYEQYF
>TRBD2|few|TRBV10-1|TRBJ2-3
TGCGCCAGCAGTGAGTCACGGACTAGCGGGCGCACAGATACGCAGTATTTT
CASSESRTSGRTDTQYF
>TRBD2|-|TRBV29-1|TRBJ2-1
TGCAGCGTTCCTCGGGGACTAGCGGGGGGGCACAATGAGCAGTTCTTC
CSVPRGLAGGHNEQFF
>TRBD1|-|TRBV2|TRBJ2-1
TGTGCCAGCAGTCCTCTACACAGGGGGTCAAGCTCCTACAATGAGCAGTTCTTC
CASSPLHRGSSSYNEQFF